The source of this T cell receptor (beta chain) is a study of T cell repertoires in cytomegalovirus infection. Overall study context: A matching HLA type, together with CMV infection, was signaled by public TCR beta signatures.

One entry per CDR3 protein, called by TCRdb with MiXCR from the reads. This table holds 250,000 to 300,000 distinct CDR3 sequences, approximately 14% found once. Study findings and constraints: The cumulative frequency of public TCR beta families distinguished individuals who carried CMV together with the relevant HLA. Dominating the ex vivo response were HLA-C-restricted CMV-specific TCR beta clonotypes.

A note on this clonotype: Its specificity is not known. This may come from a read error, since a much larger clone is one base off.

The sequenced sample consisted of PBMCs. This clonotype originated in a human donor in good health (CMV status not recorded). Some clones in this sample may be carry-over from other donors' samples.

CDR3 residues: CASSLGAPDRQYF. DNA of the CDR3: TGTGCCAGCAGCTTAGGTGCCCCAGATAGGCAGTATTTT. This chain links TRBV7-2 with TRBJ2-3; D ambiguous. The CDR3 has 13 amino acids. CDR1 is SGHTA and CDR2 is FQGNSA in the germline V gene.